This T cell receptor beta chain emerged from a study of blood T cells in healthy people across ages. As for the study in general: Using template switching, researchers captured about one barcoded beta molecule for each two T cells.

To note about this clonotype: Its target is unknown.

Regarding the study as a whole: Across the age range, TCR beta diversity per million T cells fell in a roughly linear way. The CMV status of each donor remained undetermined, and this could have confounded shifts in expanded clonotypes. Higher naive T cell percentage went strongly together with higher TCR beta diversity.

Through a sample-barcoded 5' primer and a J-beta primer mix, a second PCR was run for about 7 to 12 cycles. TCRdb analysed the 5' RACE reads with MiXCR anew, one entry per CDR3 protein. Among about 1.8 million distinct CDR3 sequences listed, about 50% were seen once. Per the germline V gene, CDR1 is MDHEN and CDR2 is SYDVKM. The V gene lost 2 bases and the J gene lost 2 bases, with 12 bases spanning the gap. This CDR3 region has 15 residues. V and J are TRBV28 and TRBJ1-1; D is possibly TRBD1 (6 bases). Sequenced: blood. The TCR was taken from a woman in her forties in good health. The CDR3 DNA reads as TGTGCCAGCAGTTTACAGGGCAGGGGAAACACTGAAGCTTTCTTT. Amino acid sequence: CASSLQGRGNTEAFF.